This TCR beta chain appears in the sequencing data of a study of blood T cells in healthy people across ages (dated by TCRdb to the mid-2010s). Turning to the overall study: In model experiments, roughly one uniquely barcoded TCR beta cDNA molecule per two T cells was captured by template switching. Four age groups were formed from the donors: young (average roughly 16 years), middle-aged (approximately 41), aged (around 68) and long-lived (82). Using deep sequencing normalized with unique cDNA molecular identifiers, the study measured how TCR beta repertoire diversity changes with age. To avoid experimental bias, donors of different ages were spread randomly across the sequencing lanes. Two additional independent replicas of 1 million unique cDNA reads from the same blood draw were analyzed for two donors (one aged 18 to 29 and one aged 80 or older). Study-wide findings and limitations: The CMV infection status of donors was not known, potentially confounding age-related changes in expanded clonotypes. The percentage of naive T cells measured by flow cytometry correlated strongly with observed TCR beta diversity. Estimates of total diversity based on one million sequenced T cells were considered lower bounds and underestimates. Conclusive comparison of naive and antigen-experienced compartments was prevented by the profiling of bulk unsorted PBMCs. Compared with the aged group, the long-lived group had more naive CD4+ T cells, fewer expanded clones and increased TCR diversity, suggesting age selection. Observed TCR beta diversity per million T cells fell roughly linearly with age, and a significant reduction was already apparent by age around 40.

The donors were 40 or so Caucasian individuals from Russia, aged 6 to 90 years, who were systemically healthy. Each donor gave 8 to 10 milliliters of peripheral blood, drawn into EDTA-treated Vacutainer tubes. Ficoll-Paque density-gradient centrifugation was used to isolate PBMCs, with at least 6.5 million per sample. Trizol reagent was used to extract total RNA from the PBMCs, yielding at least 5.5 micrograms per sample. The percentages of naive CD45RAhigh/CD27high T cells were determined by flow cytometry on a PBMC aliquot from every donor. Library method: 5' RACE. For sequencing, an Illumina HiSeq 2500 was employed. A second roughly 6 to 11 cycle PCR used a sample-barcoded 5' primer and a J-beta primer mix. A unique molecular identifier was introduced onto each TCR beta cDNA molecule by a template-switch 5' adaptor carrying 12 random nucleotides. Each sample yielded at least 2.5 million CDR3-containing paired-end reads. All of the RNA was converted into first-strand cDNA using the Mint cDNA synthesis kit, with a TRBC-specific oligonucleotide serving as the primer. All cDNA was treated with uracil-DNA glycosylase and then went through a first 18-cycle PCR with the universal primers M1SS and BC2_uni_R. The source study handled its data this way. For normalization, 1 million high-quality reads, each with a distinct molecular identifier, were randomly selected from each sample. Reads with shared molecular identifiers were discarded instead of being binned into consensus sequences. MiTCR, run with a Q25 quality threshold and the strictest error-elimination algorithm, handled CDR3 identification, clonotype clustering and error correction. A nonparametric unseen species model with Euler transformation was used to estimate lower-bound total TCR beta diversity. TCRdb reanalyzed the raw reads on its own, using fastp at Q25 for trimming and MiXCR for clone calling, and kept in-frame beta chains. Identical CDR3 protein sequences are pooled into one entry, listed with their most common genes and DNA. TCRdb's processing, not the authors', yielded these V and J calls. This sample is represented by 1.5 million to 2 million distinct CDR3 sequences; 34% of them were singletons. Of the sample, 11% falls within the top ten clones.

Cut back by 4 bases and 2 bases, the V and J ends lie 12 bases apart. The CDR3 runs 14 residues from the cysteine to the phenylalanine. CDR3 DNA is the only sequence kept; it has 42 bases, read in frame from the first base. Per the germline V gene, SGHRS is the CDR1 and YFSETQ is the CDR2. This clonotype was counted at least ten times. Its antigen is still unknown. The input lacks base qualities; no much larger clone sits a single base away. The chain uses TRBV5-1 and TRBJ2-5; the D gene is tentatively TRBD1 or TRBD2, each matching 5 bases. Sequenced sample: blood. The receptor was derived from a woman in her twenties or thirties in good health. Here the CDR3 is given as CASSLGTVQETQYF. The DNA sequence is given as TGCGCCAGCAGCCTTGGGACGGTTCAAGAGACCCAGTACTTC.